The 22 T cell receptor beta chains below come from one sample, sequenced in a study of PD-1 blockade in classical Hodgkin lymphoma. Some clones are missing from TCRdb's copy, which holds only in-frame ones; the method was immunoSEQ multiplex PCR. The data hold about 20,000 clones, with approximately 80% observed a single time. Described time point: cycle 4 day 1 (C4D1), after 5 to 7 weeks of nivolumab. Every one of the patients relapsed after autologous stem cell transplantation (brentuximab vedotin exposure was variable). The material was peripheral blood mononuclear cells (PBMCs), obtained before the fourth cycle of nivolumab. These receptors all stem from a human donor with classical Hodgkin lymphoma.

V gene TRBV7-2 combines with J gene TRBJ2-3; the D gene is possibly TRBD2 (7 bases). Trimming shortened V by 5 bases and J by 3 bases, and 15 bases separated the two germline ends. CDR3 length: 15 amino acids. Germline loops: CDR1 SGHTA, CDR2 FQGNSA. This chain's CDR3 is CASSPRGPGTDTQYF. CDR3 DNA sequence: TGTGCCAGCAGCCCGCGGGGGCCTGGGACAGATACGCAGTATTTT.

This clone was observed a handful of times. The chain recombines TRBV7-6 with TRBJ1-5; D unclear. The CDR3 totals 15 residues. Germline CDR1 SGHVS, CDR2 FNYEAQ. The V and J ends lost 1 base and 6 bases respectively, with 13 bases between them. The CDR3 region has the DNA TGTGCCAGCAGCTTAGACGGCGGAGCGGGTCAGCCCCAGCATTTT. The encoded protein is CASSLDGGAGQPQHF.

The chain recombines TRBV2 with TRBJ2-1; no clear D gene. The CDR3 is made up of 14 amino acids. Germline-derived CDR1 and CDR2 are SNHLY and FYNNEI. Trimming shortened V by 2 bases and J by 3 bases, and 8 bases separated the two germline ends. CDR3 amino acids: CASSEWSSYNEQFF. The CDR3, as DNA: TGTGCCAGCAGTGAATGGTCCAGCTACAATGAGCAGTTCTTC.

This clone was seen a few times. J is TRBJ2-7 and V is TRBV28, with D possibly TRBD2 on 6 matching bases. The germline CDR1 and CDR2 sequences are MDHEN and SYDVKM. CDR3 length: 12 residues. V lost 5 bases to trimming and J lost 2 bases, with 7 bases between them. Here the CDR3 reads CASSTGAYEQYF. In nucleotides, the CDR3 is TGTGCCAGCAGTACGGGGGCCTACGAGCAGTACTTC.

The rearrangement links TRBV19 to TRBJ2-7; D unclear. The CDR3 consists of 15 residues. Germline lookup yields CDR1 LNHDA and CDR2 SQIVND (reference sequence). V lost 0 bases and J 0 bases, leaving 9 bases between the germline ends. CDR3 sequence reads: CASSIDLGNSYEQYF. CDR3 nucleotide sequence: TGTGCCAGTAGTATAGATTTGGGCAACTCCTACGAGCAGTACTTC.

This chain uses TRBV19 with TRBJ2-7; D assignment may be TRBD1 or TRBD2 (5 bases each). Germline lookup yields CDR1 LNHDA and CDR2 SQIVND (reference sequence). Trimming shortened V by 5 bases and J by 6 bases, and 14 bases separated the two germline ends. This CDR3 spans 13 amino acids. This CDR3 reads CASSLRDGREQYF. The CDR3 DNA reads TGTGCCAGTAGTCTCCGGGACGGCCGCGAGCAGTACTTC. Full variable domain (outside the CDR3, taken from reference TRBV19 and TRBJ2-7): DGGITQSPKYLFRKEGQNVTLSCEQNLNHDAMYWYRQDPGQGLRLIYYSQIVNDFQKGDIAEGYSVSREKKESFPLTVTSAQKNPTAFYLCASSLRDGREQYFGPGTRLTVT.

The chain recombines TRBV4-2 with TRBJ2-7; the D gene is possibly TRBD2 (6 bases). V was clipped by 0 bases and J by 0 bases, with 15 bases between them. CDR1 is LGHNA and CDR2 is YNFKEQ in the germline V gene. The length of the CDR3 is 17 residues. The CDR3 DNA reads TGTGCCAGCAGCCAAGACGTAGCGCGGGATTTCTCCTACGAGCAGTACTTC. Amino acids: CASSQDVARDFSYEQYF.

The gene calls are TRBV7-9 and TRBJ2-1; 9 bases are shared with TRBD1. The CDR3 spans 16 residues. Germline CDR1 is SEHNR and CDR2 is FQNEAQ (reference sequence). Trimming removed 3 bases from V and 2 bases from J; junction bases left unmatched: 5. The CDR3 region is CASSFYRDRAYNEQFF. CDR3 bases: TGTGCCAGCAGCTTCTACCGGGACAGGGCCTACAATGAGCAGTTCTTC.

In its sample, this clone ranks as medium-sized. The chain joins TRBV30 to TRBJ1-5, with a tentative D call TRBD1 (6 bases). Trimming took 4 bases from V and 6 from J, leaving 10 bases between them. CDR3 length equals 12 residues. Per the germline V gene, CDR1 is GTSNPN and CDR2 is SVGIG (reference sequence). The CDR3 here is CAWTQGAQPQHF. In nucleotides, the CDR3 is TGTGCCTGGACACAGGGAGCTCAGCCCCAGCATTTT.

Only one count was recorded for this clone. CDR3 residues: CAARQGALGNTIYF. CDR3 DNA sequence: TGTGCCGCACGACAGGGGGCGCTTGGAAACACCATATATTTT. This chain links TRBV2 with TRBJ1-3; the match to TRBD1 covers 10 bases. Germline lookup yields CDR1 SNHLY and CDR2 FYNNEI. The length of the CDR3 is 14 residues. V lost 11 bases to trimming and J lost 3 bases; unmatched junction nucleotides: 7.

CDR3 region: CARNRVGTGELFF. The CDR3 region has the DNA TGTGCCAGAAACAGGGTTGGCACCGGGGAGCTGTTTTTT. The J gene is TRBJ2-2, the V gene TRBV2, with D possibly matching TRBD1 (6 bases). The CDR3 covers 13 residues. The germline V gene encodes CDR1 SNHLY and CDR2 FYNNEI. V lost 9 bases and J 4 bases, leaving 12 bases between the germline ends. Drawing the rest from reference TRBV2 and TRBJ2-2, the complete variable domain is EPEVTQTPSHQVTQMGQEVILRCVPISNHLYFYWYRQILGQKVEFLVSFYNNEISEKSEIFDDQFSVERPDGSNFTLKIRSTKLEDSAMYFCARNRVGTGELFFGEGSRLTVL.

This clone appeared a few times. The V call is TRBV21-1, the J call TRBJ1-2; the table gives TRBD1 as D, unverified against the DNA. TRBV21-1 is a listed pseudogene. The CDR3 spans 15 residues. The DNA for the CDR3 is TGTGCCAGCCCCCCCAGGGTGCCCACTAACTATGGCTACACCTTC. Its protein is CASPPRVPTNYGYTF.

The chain couples TRBV9 to TRBJ2-6; D ambiguous. Germline values: CDR1 SGDLS, CDR2 YYNGEE. The CDR3 spans 14 residues. Trimming removed 3 bases at V and 0 bases at J, with 4 bases between. The CDR3 loop is CASSADSGANVLTF. The CDR3 DNA reads as TGTGCCAGCAGCGCCGACTCTGGGGCCAACGTCCTGACTTTC.

This rearrangement joins TRBV7-9 to TRBJ2-5; D not resolved. The CDR3 sequence is 11 residues long. Per germline, CDR1 SEHNR and CDR2 FQNEAQ (reference sequence). The V end was cut by 5 bases, the J end by 5 bases, with 6 bases between. For the CDR3, the DNA is TGTGCCAGCAGCGTGGGTGAGACCCAGTACTTC. Translated, it gives CASSVGETQYF.

The chain carries TRBV7-8 and TRBJ2-7; no reliable D call. The V gene's germline CDR1 is SGHVS and CDR2 FQNEAQ. The CDR3 has 15 residues. V lost 1 base to trimming and J lost 3 bases, with 13 bases between them. CDR3 in DNA: TGTGCCAGCAGCTTAGGTGTAGTAACAAACTACGAGCAGTACTTC. Its protein is CASSLGVVTNYEQYF. Variable domain in full (rest from reference TRBV7-8 and TRBJ2-7): GAGVSQSPRYKVAKRGQDVALRCDPISGHVSLFWYQQALGQGPEFLTYFQNEAQLDKSGLPSDRFFAERPEGSVSTLKIQRTQQEDSAVYLCASSLGVVTNYEQYFGPGTRLTVT.

V usage is TRBV11-3 and J usage is TRBJ1-1; D unresolved. V lost 1 base and J 6 bases, leaving 12 bases between the germline ends. The CDR3 sequence is 14 residues long. Germline V gene data show CDR1 as SGHNT and CDR2 as YENEEA. The CDR3 DNA is TGTGCCAGCAGCTTAGTGGGAGGGATTCCTGAAGCTTTCTTT. This translates into CASSLVGGIPEAFF. The whole variable domain, filled in from reference TRBV11-3 and TRBJ1-1, reads EAGVVQSPRYKIIEKKQPVAFWCNPISGHNTLYWYLQNLGQGPELLIRYENEEAVDDSQLPKDRFSAERLKGVDSTLKIQPAELGDSAVYLCASSLVGGIPEAFFGQGTRLTVV.

The CDR3 DNA is TGTGCCAGCAGCCGGGACAGGGGTACCTACGAGCAGTACTTC. The encoded protein is CASSRDRGTYEQYF. V and J are TRBV14 and TRBJ2-7, with TRBD1 matching 10 bases. V lost 4 bases and J lost 2; bases outside the gene matches: 2. This CDR3 is built from 14 residues. Germline V CDR1 and CDR2: SGHDN, FVKESK.

In DNA, the CDR3 is TGTGCCAGCAGCGTGGGGGGGACGGGAGGGCCCTACGAGCAGTACTTC. Protein sequence: CASSVGGTGGPYEQYF. The chain has TRBV7-6 and TRBJ2-7, with 8 bases aligning to TRBD2. This CDR3 region has 16 residues. CDR1 and CDR2 (germline): SGHVS, FNYEAQ. Trimming removed 5 bases from V and 2 bases from J; junction bases left unmatched: 11.

The chain links TRBV11-3 to TRBJ2-7; a weak D match, TRBD1 (6 bases). Germline V CDR1 and CDR2: SGHNT, YENEEA. Trimming removed 3 bases at V and 4 bases at J, with 16 bases between. CDR3 length: 15 residues. The CDR3 coding sequence is TGTGCCAGCAGCTTCTTACGTACGCAGGGGTACGAGCAGTACTTC. The encoded protein is CASSFLRTQGYEQYF. The variable domain in full, with the rest retrieved from reference TRBV11-3 and TRBJ2-7, is EAGVVQSPRYKIIEKKQPVAFWCNPISGHNTLYWYLQNLGQGPELLIRYENEEAVDDSQLPKDRFSAERLKGVDSTLKIQPAELGDSAVYLCASSFLRTQGYEQYFGPGTRLTVT.

The rearrangement uses TRBV6-5 and TRBJ1-1; no definite D call. V was cut by 11 bases and J by 7 bases, with 8 bases left in between. Germline V gene data show CDR1 as MNHEY and CDR2 as SVGAGI. CDR3 length equals 9 residues. The CDR3 sequence: CAQDGEAFF. In DNA form, the CDR3 reads TGTGCCCAAGACGGTGAAGCTTTCTTT.

The chain has TRBV12-5 and TRBJ2-5; D may correspond to TRBD1 or TRBD2 (6 bases each). The DNA end is a closer match to TRBJ2-7, so the J assignment may be wrong. CDR1 and CDR2 (germline): LGHNT, FRNRAP. The CDR3 has 14 residues. CDR3 residues: CASGLVPGGHEQYF. The CDR3 DNA reads as TGTGCTAGTGGTTTGGTCCCCGGGGGCCACGAGCAGTACTTC.

J is TRBJ2-7 and V is TRBV7-9; 7 positions match TRBD2. CDR3 length equals 15 residues. Germline V CDR1 and CDR2: SEHNR, FQNEAQ (reference sequence). V was clipped by 5 bases and J by 5 bases; unmatched bases: 12. CDR3 residues: CASSVPAGPLHEQYF. The CDR3 bases are TGTGCCAGCAGCGTACCAGCGGGGCCCCTCCACGAGCAGTACTTC.